This TCR beta chain was recovered during a study of blood T cell repertoires in COVID-19 (dated by TCRdb to the early 2020s). For the wider study: Samples covering the acute and convalescent phases of COVID-19 were provided by collaborators in the United States, Italy and Spain. Subjects who had been exposed to COVID-19, were actively infected with it, or had recovered from it provided the deeply sampled blood TCRbeta repertoires that made up the dataset. The material from the prospective study consisted of cDNA or gDNA derived from T cells, B-cell-depleted T cells, or PBMCs. Where available, HLA class I and class II types were taken from metadata supplied by the sample provider and were not determined by assay-based typing. The sample metadata nearly always contained a de-identified subject ID, COVID-19 status, age in years and sex. Samples were obtained from the ongoing ImmuneRACE study (first 160 participants) and from over 1,000 subjects provided by 6 global collaborators. The repertoires were released in a freely available public database meant as a resource for research on the immune response to SARS-CoV-2. The paper as a whole reports these results and caveats: How much clinical and demographic metadata was included differed by source and by participant, and the metadata was provided uncurated.

On this clone: The antigen it recognizes is unknown. No qualities accompany the bases; no much larger clone lies one base away.

Counted from cysteine to phenylalanine, this CDR3 has 18 amino acids. Of all the DNA, just the CDR3 is kept, 54 bases in frame from base 1. The germline V gene encodes CDR1 MDHEN and CDR2 SYDVKM. Cut back by 5 bases and 0 bases, the V and J ends lie 17 bases apart. The collaborating institutions used their own protocols to collect whole blood in K2EDTA tubes. Collaborator samples were shipped for TCRbeta analysis as frozen whole blood, isolated PBMCs, or DNA extracted from either sample type. TCRbeta CDR3 regions were amplified from genomic DNA using the immunoSEQ Assay, a bias-controlled multiplex PCR. Concerning the study's data processing: Within the assay, amplification of reference gene primers was used to estimate how many nucleated cells each sample contained. Sequence reads were collapsed and filtered to measure the absolute abundance of every unique TCRbeta CDR3 rearrangement. For each sample, productive Simpson clonality was calculated by taking the square root of Simpson's diversity index across productive rearrangements. The immuneACCESS repertoire file appears here via TCRdb, limited to in-frame rearrangements. These files lack a portion of the clones; in checked studies, under half of the deficit traces to unresolved V genes, and the cause of the others is not known. The D gene and trimming were derived from the DNA, and the V and J assignments and clone size from that table. For this sample the table gives about 60,000 clones, of which approximately 85% were detected only once. The ten most abundant clones make up 15% to 20% of the sample.

Sample: peripheral blood. This TCR was recovered from a human donor in a cohort sampled during active COVID-19. The V and J genes are TRBV28 and TRBJ1-6, with the D gene not clear enough to name. The nucleotide sequence is given as TGTGCCAGCAGTCCAGCGGGGAGTGCTAGCTCCTATAATTCACCCCTCCACTTT. The resulting protein is CASSPAGSASSYNSPLHF.